The 16 T cell receptor beta chains in this list originate from one sample, sequenced in a study of naive and memory T cell subsets. General study findings and limits: Naive repertoires, especially CD8, held a few larger clonotypes, possibly memory cells re-expressing CD45RA.

The beta constant-region primer was an equimolar mix of two oligonucleotides covering TRBC1 and TRBC2. Four rounds of PCR amplified the ligated cDNA using nested alpha and beta constant-region primers plus SP2. TCRdb re-derived calls from the UMI-ligation and nested PCR reads in MiXCR, one entry per CDR3 protein. The top ten hold about 3% of the sample, which has more than 95,000 distinct CDR3 sequences, approximately 15% seen once. Antigens for these TCRs are unknown. Sequencing was done on a sample of naive CD8+ T cells from blood. The receptors derive from a human donor in good health.

J is TRBJ2-1 and V is TRBV4-3, with D perhaps matching TRBD1 (6 bases). This CDR3 has 16 residues. Germline V gene lookup returns CDR1 LGHNA and CDR2 YSLEER. The V end was cut by 0 bases, the J end by 2 bases, with 11 bases between. The CDR3 loop is CASSQDLDSTYNEQFF. The DNA of the CDR3 is TGCGCCAGCAGCCAAGATCTGGACAGTACCTACAATGAGCAGTTCTTC.

This clonotype has just a few counts. The genes are TRBV12-3 or TRBV12-4 and TRBJ2-2, with a possible D match to TRBD1 (6 bases). V was pared by 7 bases and J by 0 bases, with 15 bases between. This CDR3 is built from 16 residues. This CDR3 is CASTDGQFANTGELFF. The CDR3 region has the DNA TGTGCCAGCACCGACGGACAGTTCGCGAACACCGGGGAGCTGTTTTTT.

This clonotype has just a few counts. CDR3 amino acids: CASSEQGGARELFF. The CDR3 bases are TGTGCCAGCAGTGAGCAGGGGGGTGCCAGGGAGCTGTTTTTT. The rearrangement links TRBV2 to TRBJ2-2; D is perhaps TRBD1 (7 bases). This CDR3 is built from 14 residues. From germline, CDR1 is SNHLY and CDR2 FYNNEI. Deletions cut 3 bases from V and 9 bases from J, with 14 bases between.

This chain's CDR3 is CASSKQGSSYNEQFF. The CDR3 DNA is TGTGCCAGCAGCAAACAGGGAAGCTCCTACAATGAGCAGTTCTTC. The genes are TRBV21-1 and TRBJ2-1; the tabulated D call, TRBD1, remains unverified against the DNA. TRBV21-1 is an annotated pseudogene. This CDR3 has 15 amino acids.

The chain carries TRBV20-1 and TRBJ2-7; D may be TRBD1 (5 bases). V lost 7 bases and J lost 1, with 14 bases in between. The CDR3 runs to 13 residues. The germline CDR1 and CDR2 sequences are DFQATT and SNEGSKA (reference sequence). CDR3 protein: CSVGELGSYEQYF. In nucleotides, the CDR3 is TGCAGTGTAGGGGAATTGGGGTCCTACGAGCAGTACTTC.

A single count supports this clonotype. This chain uses TRBV27 with TRBJ2-7; no definite D call. Germline V gives CDR1 MNHEY, CDR2 SMNVEV (reference sequence). The CDR3 is 14 residues long. Between the trimmed V and J ends, which lost 8 bases and 1 base, there was a span of 15 bases. CDR3 in amino acids: CASAPSDTSYEQYF. For the CDR3, the DNA is TGTGCCAGCGCCCCGTCGGATACTTCCTACGAGCAGTACTTC.

This clonotype was detected only a few times. The chain links TRBV12-3 or TRBV12-4 to TRBJ2-1; D possibly matches TRBD1 or TRBD2 (5 bases each). Trimming took 1 base from V and 15 from J, leaving 16 bases between them. This CDR3 has 13 residues. The CDR3 region is CASSLVWAEGLFF. For the CDR3, the DNA is TGTGCCAGCAGTTTAGTGTGGGCCGAGGGGCTGTTCTTC.

The table lists this clonotype with a few counts. The chain combines TRBV5-1 with TRBJ2-7; no firm D call. Trimming took 2 bases from V and 2 from J, leaving 8 bases between them. Germline-derived CDR1 and CDR2 are SGHRS and YFSETQ. The CDR3 is 13 amino acids. This chain's CDR3 is CASSFNGAYEQYF. In DNA, the CDR3 is TGCGCCAGCAGCTTCAACGGAGCCTACGAGCAGTACTTC.

This clonotype was found many times. J is TRBJ2-7 and V is TRBV5-1; 13 bases fit TRBD2. There are 15 residues in the CDR3. After removal of 3 bases from V and 3 bases from J, the junction contained 3 bases not matched to a gene. Germline V gene lookup returns CDR1 SGHRS and CDR2 YFSETQ. Written as DNA, the CDR3 is TGCGCCAGCAGCTGGACTAGCGGGGGATTCTACGAGCAGTACTTC. This gives the protein CASSWTSGGFYEQYF.

The chain recombines TRBV2 with TRBJ1-5; D ambiguous. The V and J ends lost 4 bases and 1 base respectively, with 8 bases between them. Germline V gives CDR1 SNHLY, CDR2 FYNNEI. The CDR3 consists of 14 residues. CDR3 sequence: CASSVWRSNQPQHF. CDR3 DNA: TGTGCCAGCAGTGTGTGGCGCAGCAATCAGCCCCAGCATTTT.

There are a few counts of this clonotype. The chain employs TRBV28 and TRBJ1-5, with D tentatively TRBD1 (6 bases). CDR3 length equals 14 residues. Germline V CDR1 and CDR2: MDHEN, SYDVKM. V was trimmed by 8 bases and J by 6 bases, leaving 17 bases between them. Here the CDR3 reads CASPDTGIPQPQHF. The CDR3 bases are TGTGCCAGCCCGGACACAGGGATTCCTCAGCCCCAGCATTTT. The whole variable domain, filled in from reference TRBV28 and TRBJ1-5, reads DVKVTQSSRYLVKRTGEKVFLECVQDMDHENMFWYRQDPGLGLRLIYFSYDVKMKEKGDIPEGYSVSREKKERFSLILESASTNQTSMYLCASPDTGIPQPQHFGDGTRLSIL.

The chain carries TRBV4-3 and TRBJ2-3; D gene uncertain. The CDR3 totals 16 residues. Germline V CDR1 and CDR2: LGHNA, YSLEER. V was pared by 2 bases and J by 5 bases, with 17 bases between. CDR3 nucleotide sequence: TGCGCCAGCAGCCAAATCTCCCTCGGAGACTTAGATACGCAGTATTTT. Translation gives CASSQISLGDLDTQYF.

The chain combines TRBV6-2 or TRBV6-3 with TRBJ1-1, with D possibly matching TRBD1 (5 bases). The ends were cut back, 6 bases at V and 10 bases at J, with 21 bases in the middle. The CDR3 is 14 amino acids. CDR1 is MNHEY, CDR2 SVGEGT, per germline. The CDR3 DNA is TGTGCCAGCAGCTCCGGCCAGGGATGGCGTGGAGCTTTCTTT. Encoded protein: CASSSGQGWRGAFF.

Ten or more counts support this clonotype. This chain connects TRBV6-6 to TRBJ2-5, with 9 bases that match TRBD1. J gave up 5 bases and V 5 bases, and 9 bases lay outside the gene matches. CDR3 length equals 15 residues. CDR1 and CDR2 (germline): MNHNY, SVGAGI (reference sequence). The CDR3 coding sequence is TGTGCCAGCAGTCCGGACAGGGGCTACAAGGAGACCCAGTACTTC. The encoded protein is CASSPDRGYKETQYF.

For this clonotype: This may be a read error, as it is one base from a much larger clone. The rearrangement joins TRBV7-2 to TRBJ1-5, with a weak D call TRBD1 (6 bases). This CDR3 is built from 15 residues. Germline values: CDR1 SGHTA, CDR2 FQGNSA. Trimming left V 1 base short and J 4 bases short, with 11 bases between. CDR3 loop: CASSLDRARNQPQHF. The CDR3 DNA reads TGTGCCAGCAGCTTAGACAGGGCAAGAAATCAGCCCCAGCATTTT.

This clonotype was detected many times. V is TRBV29-1 and J is TRBJ2-1; 8 nucleotides line up with TRBD2. Per the germline V gene, CDR1 is SQVTM and CDR2 is ANQGSEA. This CDR3 region has 14 residues. V lost 6 bases to trimming and J lost 4 bases; unmatched junction nucleotides: 8. CDR3 residues: CSVGPGLVYNEQFF. CDR3 bases: TGCAGCGTGGGGCCGGGACTAGTTTACAATGAGCAGTTCTTC.